Listed below are T cell receptor beta chains from one sample, sequenced in a study of Ad26.COV2.S vaccination and SARS-CoV-2 variants. Method: immunoSEQ multiplex PCR; TCRdb's copy keeps in-frame clones and lacks some. The table includes around 340,000 clones, roughly 89% detected once. The specimen comprised peripheral blood, sampled in a trial of Ad26.COV2.S vaccine versus placebo. All receptors derive from a person between 18 and 59 years old who received the Ad26.COV2.S COVID-19 vaccine or a placebo. The CDR3 runs from the conserved cysteine through the conserved F or W. The D gene is left open where the match is weak. Only part of the rows carry a size: once, few, many, or a class if the clone is expanded.

size	J	V	D	CDR3	DNA
-	TRBJ2-3	TRBV9	TRBD1	CASSLGTGVGTDTQYF	TGTGCCAGCAGCCTCGGGACAGGTGTAGGAACAGATACGCAGTATTTT
-	TRBJ1-3	TRBV5-4	TRBD1	CASSLDRASHSGNTIYF	TGTGCCAGCAGCCTGGACAGGGCCTCTCACTCTGGAAACACCATATATTTT
-	TRBJ2-1	TRBV6-2/TRBV6-3	-	CASSYSMGTYNEQFF	TGTGCCAGCAGTTACTCTATGGGTACCTACAATGAGCAGTTCTTC
-	TRBJ2-5	TRBV11-2	TRBD2	CASSLISSGGPQETQYF	TGTGCCAGCAGCTTAATTTCTAGCGGGGGACCCCAAGAGACCCAGTACTTC
-	TRBJ1-5	TRBV6-5	-	CASSRGPVPNQPQHF	TGTGCCAGCAGCCGTGGCCCTGTCCCCAATCAGCCCCAGCATTTT
-	TRBJ1-4	TRBV19	TRBD1	CASSRQGSDEKLFF	TGTGCCAGTAGTAGACAGGGGTCGGATGAAAAACTGTTTTTT
-	TRBJ1-6	TRBV19	TRBD1	CASSVTGGYSPLHF	TGTGCCAGTAGTGTGACAGGGGGTTATTCACCCCTCCACTTT
-	TRBJ2-7	TRBV11-2	-	CASSHGSPYEQYF	TGTGCCAGCAGCCACGGTTCCCCCTACGAGCAGTACTTC
once	TRBJ2-1	TRBV5-1	-	CASSLGSISEQFF	TGCGCCAGCAGCTTGGGTTCAATTAGTGAGCAGTTCTTC
-	TRBJ2-7	TRBV20-1	TRBD2	CSASLAGVLNEQYF	TGCAGTGCTAGTCTAGCGGGAGTTCTCAACGAGCAGTACTTC
-	TRBJ1-1	TRBV10-3	-	CAIRPGNRDTEAFF	TGTGCCATCAGACCAGGGAATAGGGACACTGAAGCTTTCTTT
-	TRBJ2-3	TRBV2	TRBD2	CASSEALLFTSGSADTQYF	TGTGCCAGCAGTGAAGCGCTTCTTTTTACTAGCGGGAGTGCAGATACGCAGTATTTT
-	TRBJ2-4	TRBV9	-	CASSVATGEHIQYF	TGTGCCAGCAGCGTAGCAACAGGCGAGCACATTCAGTACTTC
-	TRBJ2-7	TRBV6-2/TRBV6-3	-	CASSFSVAVSSYEQYF	TGTGCCAGCAGTTTCTCCGTAGCGGTTAGCTCCTACGAGCAGTACTTC
-	TRBJ1-5	TRBV6-2/TRBV6-3	-	CASSYWRLDTYQPQHF	TGTGCCAGCAGTTACTGGAGGTTGGACACCTATCAGCCCCAGCATTTT
-	TRBJ2-7	TRBV10-2	-	CASKIRDRLTYEQYF	TGCGCCAGCAAGATAAGGGATCGGCTTACCTACGAGCAGTACTTC
few	TRBJ2-7	TRBV27	TRBD1	CASSLMGQGFHEQYF	TGTGCCAGCAGTTTAATGGGACAGGGGTTCCACGAGCAGTACTTC
once	TRBJ2-3	TRBV15	-	CATSTGTGTQYF	TGTGCCACCAGCACGGGGACCGGTACGCAGTATTTT
-	TRBJ2-5	TRBV11-3	-	CASSLVRIQETQYF	TGTGCCAGCAGCTTAGTCAGGATCCAAGAGACCCAGTACTTC
-	TRBJ2-7	TRBV14	-	CASSQGKRIYEQYF	TGTGCCAGCAGCCAAGGCAAAAGGATATACGAGCAGTACTTC
-	TRBJ2-3	TRBV9	-	CASSVGADATDTQYF	TGTGCCAGCAGCGTAGGGGCAGATGCCACAGATACGCAGTATTTT
-	TRBJ2-7	TRBV7-9	-	CASSLEDIQSPYYEQYF	TGTGCCAGCAGCTTAGAGGACATTCAATCCCCGTACTACGAGCAGTACTTC
-	TRBJ2-7	TRBV19	TRBD1	CASSMGQGYEQYF	TGTGCCAGTAGTATGGGACAGGGTTACGAGCAGTACTTC
-	TRBJ2-7	TRBV28	-	CASSGEHIPYEQYF	TGTGCCAGTTCCGGGGAGCACATCCCCTACGAGCAGTACTTC
-	TRBJ2-3	TRBV5-4	-	CASSFGGDQSTDTQYF	TGTGCCAGCAGCTTCGGGGGCGACCAATCCACAGATACGCAGTATTTT
-	TRBJ2-1	TRBV3-1/TRBV3-2	-	CASSQALEQFF	TGTGCCAGCAGCCAAGCTCTTGAGCAGTTCTTC
-	TRBJ2-1	TRBV9	TRBD2	CASSVAGGYNNEQFF	TGTGCCAGCAGCGTAGCGGGAGGTTACAACAATGAGCAGTTCTTC
-	TRBJ2-3	TRBV18	TRBD1	CASSPRTGGTDTQYF	TGTGCCAGCTCACCTAGGACAGGGGGCACAGATACGCAGTATTTT
-	TRBJ1-6	TRBV12-3/TRBV12-4	-	CASSFLANSPLHF	TGTGCCAGCAGTTTCTTGGCGAATTCACCCCTCCACTTT
-	TRBJ2-1	TRBV25-1	TRBD1	CASSDRGLYSNEQFF	TGTGCCAGCAGTGACAGGGGGTTGTATAGCAATGAGCAGTTCTTC